This TCR beta chain was sequenced during a study of tumor-infiltrating lymphocytes in primary liver carcinoma. Study context: Patients of both sexes were 30 to 69 years old. General study findings and limits: Among the pair types, tumor region pairs showed more overlap than tumor-adjacent and tumor-blood pairs.

The CDR3 loop spans 16 amino acids. Germline lookup yields CDR1 ENHRY and CDR2 SYGVKD. Reverse transcription of roughly 480 ng total RNA with a constant-region primer produced TCR beta cDNA. Libraries covering TCR beta were generated through three nested multiplex PCR rounds (using a slightly modified ARM-PCR). Primers for the first two PCR rounds were TRBV1-TRBV30 forward primers and a C-beta reverse primer (approximately 10 cycles per round). TCRdb itself ran the multiplex PCR reads through MiXCR, one entry per CDR3 protein. The sample has about 120,000 distinct CDR3 sequences, around 70% seen once. Unsorted bulk tissue (roughly 18-32 mg) underwent RNA and DNA co-extraction. With respect to this clonotype: Antigen: not known. One end of the junction is discordant with germline, which a read error may explain.

The sample was tumor-adjacent normal liver tissue. This chain connects TRBV10-3 to TRBJ2-3; D is undetermined. The TCR comes from a woman aged 60-70 years with primary liver carcinoma and hepatitis B virus infection. The CDR3, as DNA: TGTGTCATCAGTGAGTCGACATGGCTGAGCACAGATACGCAGTATTTT. Its translation: CVISESTWLSTDTQYF.